This T cell receptor beta chain was recovered during a study of early T cells in non-severe SARS-CoV-2 infection (dated by TCRdb to 2020 to 2023). At the level of the whole study: Because TCR sequencing relied on bulk RNA taken from unsorted whole blood, pairing of alpha and beta chains was not possible.

Set within a cohort of healthcare workers in London, UK, this nested case-control study involved weekly PCR testing of nasopharyngeal swabs along with blood sampling. Healthcare workers were recruited during the week of the UK lockdown, between 23 and 31 March 2020, and followed weekly for up to about 15 weeks. The full study reports these points: Matching against VDJdb was skewed toward anti-spike CD8 responses, likely underestimated virus-specific expansions, and missed private and CD4 specificities.

The method was 5' RACE. Sequencing was performed on a NextSeq 500. The TCR library protocol attached unique molecular identifiers to individual cDNA molecules to correct for sequencing error and PCR bias. Sequencing covered both TCR alpha and beta chains, and within each sample the abundances of alpha and beta sequences were tightly co-correlated. The authors' analysis ran thus. Decombinator V4 was used to annotate the V gene, J gene and CDR3 of the TCR sequences. TCRs were defined as expanded if a significant change between any two time points was detected under a Poisson model with p below 0.0001. TCR abundances were normalised to the total number of TCRs sequenced in each sample and reported as counts per million. A search of VDJdb, accessed on 1 November 2021, was run for TCRs annotated to CMV, EBV and SARS-CoV-2, with TCRs annotated for multiple antigens excluded. TCRdb's own reprocessing of the public reads used fastp at Q25 and MiXCR and kept productive beta chains. Each record represents a unique CDR3 protein, reported with the most common genes and DNA among its rows. TCRdb's processing, not the authors', yielded these V and J calls. The sample table contains approximately 39,000 distinct CDR3 sequences; only one count was recorded for 8% to 10% of them. Roughly an eighth of the sample is taken by the ten largest.

The sample holds many counts of this clonotype. No antigen is known for it. Qualities for individual bases were not recorded, and no much larger clone is one base off. Input material: whole blood. This receptor was taken from an adult who was a healthcare worker with PCR-confirmed SARS-CoV-2 infection or an uninfected control (not recorded which).

The nucleotides read TGTGCCAGCAGTTCTAACAGGGGCAGTTTTGAAGCTTTCTTT. Its protein is CASSSNRGSFEAFF. The chain is encoded by TRBV12-3 or TRBV12-4 joined to TRBJ1-1; TRBD1 fits 7 bases in the junction. For this chain, trimming is 4 bases at the V end and 7 bases at the J end, and the number of junction bases without a gene match is 9. The CDR3 contains 14 residues, cysteine and phenylalanine counted. Left in the record is the CDR3 DNA by itself, 42 bases read in frame from the first base.